One sample yielded the 29 T cell receptor beta chains listed below, sequenced in a study of T cell responses to AZD1222 COVID-19 vaccine. Clones were sequenced by immunoSEQ multiplex PCR, and TCRdb holds only the in-frame ones, with some missing. The data contain 60,000 to 65,000 clones, more than 70% of them singletons. This specimen consisted of peripheral blood, obtained on day 0 of AZD1222 vaccination. All receptors come from an adult in good health.

This chain connects TRBV2 to TRBJ2-2, with D hard to call. The ends were cut back, 4 bases at V and 4 bases at J, with 1 base in the middle. There are 11 residues in the CDR3. CDR1 is SNHLY and CDR2 is FYNNEI in the germline V gene. The DNA for the CDR3 is TGTGCCAGCAGTGCCACCGGGGAGCTGTTTTTT. Translated, it gives CASSATGELFF.

This clone was picked up one time. The rearrangement joins TRBV3-1 (or the pseudogene TRBV3-2) to TRBJ1-5, with a tentative D call TRBD1 (5 bases). Germline lookup yields CDR1 LGHDT and CDR2 YNNKEL (reference sequence). Trimming removed 0 bases at V and 5 bases at J, with 14 bases between. CDR3 length equals 16 residues. CDR3 region: CASSQELPGGDQPQHF. For the CDR3, the DNA is TGTGCCAGCAGCCAAGAATTGCCCGGGGGAGATCAGCCCCAGCATTTT.

The V and J genes are TRBV12-3 or TRBV12-4 and TRBJ1-1, with 7 bases identical to TRBD1. This CDR3 is 13 amino acids long. V was pared by 7 bases and J by 3 bases, with 5 bases of the junction left unmatched. CDR3 DNA: TGTGCCAGCAACCAGGGGGGACACACTGAAGCTTTCTTT. Its translation: CASNQGGHTEAFF.

The rearrangement uses TRBV28 and TRBJ2-2, with D possibly TRBD2 on 5 matching bases. V was cut by 3 bases and J by 2 bases, with 16 bases left in between. CDR3 length equals 17 residues. Germline V gene sequence: CDR1 MDHEN, CDR2 SYDVKM. CDR3 coding DNA: TGTGCCAGCAGTTTCGGTGCCGAGGGTGCCAACACCGGGGAGCTGTTTTTT. Its translation is CASSFGAEGANTGELFF.

This rearrangement joins TRBV7-2 to TRBJ2-5, with D tentatively TRBD1 or TRBD2 (7 bases each). The ends were cut back, 1 base at V and 5 bases at J, with 14 bases in the middle. Germline CDR1 is SGHTA and CDR2 is FQGNSA. The CDR3 consists of 15 residues. CDR3 sequence (DNA): TGTGCCAGCAGCTTAGTGCCAGGGGGAGGGGAGACCCAGTACTTC. This sequence encodes CASSLVPGGGETQYF.

This clone has just a few counts. The chain recombines TRBV2 with TRBJ1-5; 8 bases agree with TRBD1. CDR3 length: 14 amino acids. V trimming: 8 bases; J trimming: 4 bases; junction bases outside the gene matches: 7. Germline values: CDR1 SNHLY, CDR2 FYNNEI. This chain's CDR3 is CASLDRAGNQPQHF. CDR3 bases: TGTGCCAGCTTGGACAGGGCTGGGAATCAGCCCCAGCATTTT. The whole variable domain, filled in from reference TRBV2 and TRBJ1-5, reads EPEVTQTPSHQVTQMGQEVILRCVPISNHLYFYWYRQILGQKVEFLVSFYNNEISEKSEIFDDQFSVERPDGSNFTLKIRSTKLEDSAMYFCASLDRAGNQPQHFGDGTRLSIL.

J is TRBJ1-2 and V is TRBV11-2, with 8 positions matching TRBD1. V trimming: 3 bases; J trimming: 8 bases; junction bases outside the gene matches: 2. The CDR3 covers 12 residues. Per germline, CDR1 SGHAT and CDR2 FQNNGV. CDR3 residues: CASSLDREGYTF. The CDR3 DNA follows: TGTGCCAGCAGCTTGGACAGGGAAGGCTACACCTTC. The whole variable domain, filled in from reference TRBV11-2 and TRBJ1-2, reads EAGVAQSPRYKIIEKRQSVAFWCNPISGHATLYWYQQILGQGPKLLIQFQNNGVVDDSQLPKDRFSAERLKGVDSTLKIQPAKLEDSAVYLCASSLDREGYTFGSGTRLTVV.

The chain joins TRBV11-2 to TRBJ1-3; the D gene is possibly TRBD1 (6 bases). The CDR3 has 15 residues. V was clipped by 6 bases and J by 4 bases, with 16 bases between them. Germline CDR1 SGHAT, CDR2 FQNNGV. CDR3 nucleotides: TGTGCCAGCAGACCCTCAGGGGTGAACGGAAACACCATATATTTT. Encoded protein: CASRPSGVNGNTIYF.

The gene calls are TRBV18 and TRBJ1-1, with D unresolved. The CDR3 runs 14 residues. In germline, CDR1 is KGHSH, CDR2 LQKENI. V was cut by 3 bases and J by 9 bases, with 17 bases left in between. The CDR3 DNA is TGTGCCAGCTCACCCTCCTCTCCTTTAACCCAAGCTTTCTTT. Its translation: CASSPSSPLTQAFF.

Only a few counts were recorded for this clone. The chain couples TRBV4-1 to TRBJ1-1; D perhaps matches TRBD1 (5 bases). CDR3 size: 14 residues. The germline gives CDR1 MGHRA, CDR2 YSYEKL. Between the trimmed V and J ends, which lost 2 bases and 2 bases, there was a span of 9 bases. The CDR3 DNA is TGCGCCAGCAGCCAAAGAACAGGAAACACTGAAGCTTTCTTT. Its translation: CASSQRTGNTEAFF.

The rearrangement links TRBV19 to TRBJ1-5, with a possible D match to TRBD1 (6 bases). Trimming pared 1 base from V and 9 bases from J, leaving 19 bases between. CDR1 and CDR2 from the germline V gene are LNHDA and SQIVND (reference sequence). The CDR3 length is 16 residues. DNA of the CDR3: TGTGCCAGTAGTATAGGGCAGGGGAAACTCCTCGGGCCCCAGCATTTT. Protein sequence: CASSIGQGKLLGPQHF.

The V call is TRBV2, the J call TRBJ2-2; D is uncertain. This CDR3 has 13 amino acids. From germline, CDR1 is SNHLY and CDR2 FYNNEI. Trimming shortened V by 2 bases and J by 7 bases, and 8 bases separated the two germline ends. In DNA, the CDR3 is TGTGCCAGCAGTGAAAATCCCCTCGGGGAGCTGTTTTTT. As protein: CASSENPLGELFF.

The chain combines TRBV5-6 with TRBJ1-3; D is ambiguous. V shed 1 base and J shed 0 bases, with 5 bases lying between them. This CDR3 has 14 amino acids. Germline CDR1 and CDR2: SGHDT and YYEEEE. CDR3 amino acids: CASSLISSGNTIYF. The CDR3 DNA reads as TGTGCCAGCAGCTTGATAAGCTCTGGAAACACCATATATTTT.

The V and J genes are TRBV18 and TRBJ1-3; possible D gene TRBD1, 6 bases. The V end lost 7 bases, the J end lost 4 bases, and 17 bases lay between the germline ends. The CDR3 spans 15 residues. Germline V lookup: CDR1 KGHSH, CDR2 LQKENI. Written as DNA, the CDR3 is TGTGCCAGCTTACCCGCCGGGACACCAGGAAACACCATATATTTT. Residues: CASLPAGTPGNTIYF.

J is TRBJ1-5 and V is TRBV14; D might be TRBD1 (6 bases). V lost 4 bases and J lost 6, with 10 bases in between. Germline loops: CDR1 SGHDN, CDR2 FVKESK. The CDR3 contains 13 residues. DNA for the CDR3: TGTGCCAGCAGCCTCAACAGGGCTCAGCCCCAGCATTTT. As protein: CASSLNRAQPQHF.

This sequence joins TRBV27 and TRBJ2-1; 8 bases align to TRBD2. CDR1 and CDR2 (germline): MNHEY, SMNVEV (reference sequence). Germline trimming cut 7 bases from V and 6 bases from J; bases unmatched to any gene: 8. The CDR3 extends over 14 amino acids. The CDR3 region is CASNPGLVPNEQFF. CDR3 sequence (DNA): TGTGCCAGCAATCCGGGACTAGTCCCCAATGAGCAGTTCTTC.

This chain joins TRBV6-5 and TRBJ1-1, with 8 bases identical to TRBD1. The J segment lost 1 base and the V segment lost 7 bases, leaving 8 bases of the junction unmatched. The CDR3 totals 15 residues. Germline lookup yields CDR1 MNHEY and CDR2 SVGAGI. The DNA of the CDR3 is TGTGCCAGCAACCCCCAGGGGGCTAGGAACACTGAAGCTTTCTTT. It codes for CASNPQGARNTEAFF.

V gene TRBV27 combines with J gene TRBJ2-1, with D perhaps matching TRBD1 (6 bases). V lost 5 bases, J lost 10 bases, and 18 bases lay in between. This CDR3 contains 14 residues. CDR1 MNHEY and CDR2 SMNVEV come from the germline V gene (reference sequence). The chain's CDR3 is CASSAQGLRREQFF. CDR3 sequence (DNA): TGTGCCAGCAGTGCACAGGGATTACGCAGGGAGCAGTTCTTC.

The V gene is TRBV11-3, the J gene TRBJ1-2; weak D call: TRBD1 (5 bases). The germline V and J ends were trimmed by 2 bases and 8 bases, with 12 bases remaining between them. The CDR3 is 13 residues long. Germline loops: CDR1 SGHNT, CDR2 YENEEA. The CDR3 nucleotides are TGTGCCAGCAGCTTATCCAGGAGGGGCGGCTACACCTTC. It codes for CASSLSRRGGYTF.

Only one count was recorded for this clone. This chain joins TRBV5-1 and TRBJ1-3; 9 nucleotides line up with TRBD1. This CDR3 contains 17 residues. J was trimmed by 4 bases and V by 2 bases; bases with no gene match: 10. Germline CDR1 reads SGHRS; CDR2 reads YFSETQ. As DNA, the CDR3 is TGCGCCAGCAGCTTAAACCTGGGACAGGGTGTAGGAAACACCATATATTTT. This gives the protein CASSLNLGQGVGNTIYF.

The CDR3 is CASSPRQSNTEAFF. The CDR3, as DNA: TGTGCCAGCTCACCTCGACAGTCGAACACTGAAGCTTTCTTT. V and J are TRBV18 and TRBJ1-1; D possibly corresponds to TRBD1 (5 bases). Trimming pared 3 bases from V and 1 base from J, leaving 9 bases between. CDR1 is KGHSH and CDR2 is LQKENI in the germline V gene. This CDR3 spans 14 amino acids.

V gene TRBV7-2 combines with J gene TRBJ2-3; D uncertain. Trimming removed 2 bases from V and 4 bases from J, with 7 bases in between. Germline V gives CDR1 SGHTA, CDR2 FQGNSA. CDR3 length equals 13 residues. CDR3 loop: CASSLRRSDTQYF. CDR3 sequence (DNA): TGTGCCAGCAGCTTAAGACGATCAGATACGCAGTATTTT.

This chain connects TRBV19 to TRBJ2-1, with 7 nucleotides matching TRBD2. Losses at the gene ends were 4 bases for V and 9 bases for J; bases not matched to a gene: 12. CDR1 is LNHDA and CDR2 is SQIVND in the germline V gene (reference sequence). This CDR3 is 15 amino acids long. This CDR3 is CASSRETSIPGEQFF. CDR3 DNA sequence: TGTGCCAGTAGTAGAGAGACTAGCATCCCGGGTGAGCAGTTCTTC. Combining the CDR3 with reference TRBV19 and TRBJ2-1 gives the whole variable domain DGGITQSPKYLFRKEGQNVTLSCEQNLNHDAMYWYRQDPGQGLRLIYYSQIVNDFQKGDIAEGYSVSREKKESFPLTVTSAQKNPTAFYLCASSRETSIPGEQFFGPGTRLTVL.

The rearrangement joins TRBV6-5 to TRBJ2-1; the match to TRBD1 covers 7 bases. The CDR3 is 15 amino acids. The J segment lost 7 bases and the V segment lost 2 bases, leaving 8 bases of the junction unmatched. Germline V gives CDR1 MNHEY, CDR2 SVGAGI. The CDR3 spells CASSYTSGTENEQFF. In DNA, the CDR3 is TGTGCCAGCAGTTACACATCCGGGACAGAAAATGAGCAGTTCTTC.

The chain joins TRBV6-7 to TRBJ2-1, with 7 bases lining up with TRBD2. TRBV6-7 is placed among ORFs of uncertain function. CDR3 length: 12 residues. The CDR3 coding sequence is TGTTGGAGCGGGGCCCCCTACAATGAGCAGTTCTTC. It yields the protein CWSGAPYNEQFF.

This sequence joins TRBV6-5 and TRBJ2-1, with TRBD2 matching over 8 bases. The CDR3 is 13 residues long. Germline lookup yields CDR1 MNHEY and CDR2 SVGAGI. V dropped 6 bases and J dropped 8; count of bases not matched to a gene: 6. The CDR3 loop reads CASSSGTRYEQFF. CDR3 coding DNA: TGTGCCAGCAGCTCCGGGACTAGATATGAGCAGTTCTTC.

The chain is built from TRBV6-2 or TRBV6-3 and TRBJ1-2, with 9 bases matching TRBD1. The CDR3 sequence is 14 residues long. CDR1 is MNHEY, CDR2 SVGEGT, per germline. Trimming took 2 bases from V and 8 from J; bases not matched to a gene: 6. The CDR3 bases are TGTGCCAGCAGTTACCCGGACAGGGGCAGGGGCTACACCTTC. This gives the protein CASSYPDRGRGYTF.

The V call is TRBV5-1, the J call TRBJ1-2; D is ambiguous. In germline, CDR1 is SGHRS, CDR2 YFSETQ. CDR3 length equals 17 residues. Trimming removed 0 bases at V and 1 base at J, with 16 bases between. CDR3 residues: CASSLVTEISLNYGYTF. CDR3 coding DNA: TGCGCCAGCAGCTTGGTAACAGAAATCTCCCTTAACTATGGCTACACCTTC.

This clone came up once. J is TRBJ1-4 and V is TRBV13; 7 positions match TRBD1. This CDR3 contains 15 residues. Germline V lookup: CDR1 PRHDT, CDR2 FYEKMQ (reference sequence). The J segment lost 7 bases and the V segment lost 2 bases, leaving 7 bases of the junction unmatched. CDR3 amino acids: CASSLYGQGGEKLFF. As DNA, the CDR3 is TGTGCCAGCAGCTTATACGGGCAGGGGGGTGAAAAACTGTTTTTT.